This note documents a single TCR beta chain sequence. The target of this receptor is not known. No per-base quality is available; no much larger clone lies one base away. This sample stems from a study of cytomegalovirus exposure and HLA in healthy donors (dated by TCRdb to the late 2010s). With respect to the entire study: An earlier analysis of approximately 590 of the donors reported 276 Gb of sequence data and some 120 million unique TCR beta sequences from about 179 million T cells. An early release covering more than 500 HLA-typed donors comprised approximately 300 gigabases of sequencing data and 85 million or so unique TCR sequences. Of the roughly 390 genotyped donors, 81% fell in the genetic ancestry cluster associated with self-reported Caucasian donors. The study was designed to test whether signatures of past pathogen exposure could be identified by cataloging public T cell receptors. The T cell repertoires of 670 or so subjects were profiled by immunosequencing and related to cytomegalovirus serostatus. In addition to the first cohort of several hundred subjects, a separate validation cohort of about 120 different subjects was used. To predict cytomegalovirus infection status, the study combined high-throughput TCR immunosequencing, statistical association of individual TCRs with disease status, and machine learning. A later analysis re-analyzed previously published TCR beta repertoires from about 730 donors and added high-resolution HLA genotyping to study TCR occurrence patterns. Rather than drawing on any new phenotypic data, the later analysis identified candidate immune exposures from TCR beta sequences and the way those sequences occurred across donors. An earlier analysis of 587 of the donors applied high-throughput TCR beta sequencing to assess whether each TCR beta V gene segment acted as functional or pseudogenic. Alongside the repertoire data, information on donor age, sex, ethnicity and CMV serostatus was compiled. A later genetic analysis took genome-wide SNP genotypes for about three fifths of the roughly 670 donors and used that subset as a discovery cohort. All discovery cohort repertoires had been generated using a single sequencing platform. HLA typing included class I and class II loci at four-digit resolution. Typing coverage varied by locus: about 620-640 donors for A, B, C, DRB1 and DQB1; 522 for DQA1; nearly 610 for DPA1; approximately 450 for DPB1. A handful of DR-DQ haplotypes were handled as single units for association and clustering because linkage in the cohort was strong. Among a few hundred genotyped donors of the cohort, an average of approximately 250,000 unique TCR beta nucleotide sequences were sequenced per donor, roughly 18% of them non-productive. Study-wide findings and limitations: In a later analysis, 16,951 TCR beta sequences were associated with specific HLA alleles at a false discovery rate of 0.05. Most TCR sequences were seen in very few donors, while some public TCRs were found in many individuals. In a later analysis, most CMV-associated TCR beta chains were found to appear HLA-restricted, with HLA associations seemingly driven largely by CMV exposure. CMV serostatus was the only immune exposure information available for the cohort. An earlier analysis of around 500 of the donors showed that most TCR beta V segments appeared in productive rearrangements either about 87% or about 30% of the time, which broadly matched IMGT annotations. The classifier was reported to diagnose cytomegalovirus status with high specificity and sensitivity in both the original cohort and the validation cohort. According to the authors, the approach could potentially be generalized to other disease states and immunological phenotypes. When HLA alleles, especially DR and DQ, strongly co-occurred, TCR associations were difficult to assign to individual alleles. Sequencing depth was assumed to be roughly uniform across donors in the presence/absence analyses, though that assumption may not hold. Approximately 16 rarely observed V segments, including chromosome 9 orphons, were excluded from the earlier analysis of a few hundred of the donors because counts were too low. A later genetic analysis associated a missense DCLRE1C variant with V-gene and J-gene trimming of TCR beta chains, and an independent cohort replicated the association. Compared with equally common non-associated chains, HLA-associated TCR beta chains in a later analysis were more clonally expanded and had lower generation probabilities. The cohort was sequenced for TCR beta chains only, and without alpha or paired-chain data the features that could be detected were limited. Correlated functional status among segregating V segments might reflect linkage disequilibrium, but an unknown experimental factor could not be ruled out. Because the 87-base-pair reads could not distinguish some IMGT-functional V segments, including TRBV6-2 and TRBV6-3, those segments were excluded. The study listed 150 to 200 TCR beta chains as associated with cytomegalovirus. In vitro tests confirmed that a few of the cytomegalovirus-associated TCR beta chains recognize cytomegalovirus antigens. In a later analysis, several top co-occurrence clusters were reported to appear linked to parvovirus B19, influenza, CMV and Epstein-Barr virus. In a later analysis, TCR association rates were found to vary across HLA loci, with the most associated TCRs seen for DRB1 alleles and the fewest for HLA-C alleles. A cluster of highly shared sequence variants was judged likely to represent a technical artifact of the sequencing pipeline. A further reported finding was that TCR beta sequences accurately predicted the HLA-A and HLA-B alleles for most subjects in the first cohort. In a later genetic analysis, fewer N-insertions in productive TCRs were reported among donors in an Asian-associated ancestry cluster than the approximately 630-donor mean. Because HLA typing was missing for some donors at each locus, association tests included only the typed subset.

Looking up the germline V gene yields CDR1 SGHDT and CDR2 YYEEEE. The CDR3 covers 12 residues, taking in both the cysteine and the phenylalanine. Here the CDR3 DNA is all that survives: 36 bases in frame from base 1. In total, approximately 700 healthy bone marrow donors made up the cohort. Cohort members were all nominally healthy when sampled, although unrecorded immune exposures were likely present. The donor was CMV seronegative and was included in the group of 352 seronegative cohort members. Every donor gave a peripheral blood sample, and the peripheral blood mononuclear cells from that sample were used for TCR beta sequencing. The Qiagen DNeasy Blood Extraction Kit was used to extract genomic DNA from the blood cell samples. Libraries were made using the immunoSEQ multiplex PCR assay. For the multiplex PCR, a mixture combining 60 forward primers for TCR Vbeta segments and 13 reverse primers for TCR Jbeta segments was used. The CDR3 region of rearranged TCR beta genes was amplified from genomic DNA with a multiplex PCR assay. On the Illumina HiSeq System, the amplified TCR beta libraries were sequenced as 87-base-pair reads. Processing in the source paper ran as follows. A later analysis tallied 80 million to 95 million unique TCR beta chains across the approximately 670 repertoires, and approximately 12 million of those chains were shared by two or more donors. A nearest-neighbor algorithm error-corrected the raw reads and collapsed the reads into unique sequences, merging closely related sequences to remove PCR and sequencing errors. Alignment of CDR3 sequences to IMGT reference sequences was used to assign V, D and J gene segments. Each retained sequence needed at least a six-nucleotide match to both a V gene segment and a J gene segment. Rearrangements were called productive when the CDR3 lacked stop codons and stayed in frame with V and J; all others were non-productive. CDR3 was defined by IMGT convention, running from the second conserved V-encoded cysteine to the conserved J-encoded phenylalanine. Sequences without an unambiguous match to a single V gene segment were excluded from the earlier analysis of almost 600 of the donors. In an earlier analysis of about 590 of the donors, a V segment was called functional when productive rearrangements were above 56.7%, and segregating when the standard deviation between donors exceeded 5%. A statistical classification framework was developed to diagnose cytomegalovirus status using the catalog of TCR beta chain sequences. A later analysis assigned V and J genes by comparing TCR nucleotide sequences with IMGT/GENE-DB human TR gene sequences. The TCRdist pipeline was used in a later analysis to assign CDR3 sequences and most-parsimonious VDJ recombination scenarios. In a later analysis, each TCR beta chain was defined by its CDR3 amino acid sequence together with its V-gene family, and reads without a unique V-gene family were excluded. As a way to deal with suspected cross-contamination and a sequencing artifact, a later analysis dropped over 550 nucleotide sequences that were highly shared and had low generation probability. In a later analysis, a clonal expansion index for each public chain was calculated from normalized within-repertoire ranks of inferred template counts. In a later analysis, generation probabilities were computed using a VDJ recombination model fitted to out-of-frame rearrangements, and the results were checked against IGoR. Hypergeometric tests were used in a later analysis to score TCR-TCR, TCR-HLA and TCR-CMV co-occurrence, with a repertoire-size bias correction applied to the TCR pairs. False discovery rates were estimated in a later analysis by permuting HLA or CMV assignments 20 times. A later analysis grouped co-occurring TCRs with DBSCAN, adding TCRdist sequence similarity when clustering within HLA-allele-positive subsets. Repertoires with fewer than 30,000 or more than 120,000 public chains were left out of co-occurrence clustering, as were a handful of repertoires with anomalous nucleotide sharing. TCRdb stores this immuneACCESS table with in-frame sequences only. Part of the clones is absent; in the studies checked, under half of the shortfall reflects unresolved V genes, and no reason is known for the rest. Clonal size and the V and J genes are those of that table, whereas D and trimming came from the DNA. Recorded for this sample are under 250,000 clones; 70% to 85% of them occurred a single time. Approximately 3.9% of the sample is held by the ten biggest clonotypes.

The chain is encoded by TRBV5-6 joined to TRBJ2-5, with the D gene call left open. The J call is in doubt because the DNA end fits TRBJ2-7 better. The receptor's source is a male donor in good health and CMV-seronegative. Specimen: PBMCs. For the CDR3, the sequence is CASSSSSYEQYF. The DNA reads TGTGCCAGCAGCTCGAGCTCCTACGAGCAGTACTTC.